This T cell receptor beta chain was found in a study of OX40 agonist ivuxolimab in advanced cancers. Study findings and constraints: Some patients who did not respond also had low normalized T-cell clonal expansion. Partial responders dosed at 0.1-3.0 mg/kg displayed clonal expansion ranking among the lowest.

Data came from immunoSEQ multiplex PCR; TCRdb stores just in-frame clones and leaves some out. The sample contains 70,000 to 95,000 clones, roughly 88% of which appear only once. To note about this clone: Its antigen remains unknown.

V gave up 3 bases and J gave up 0 bases, with 17 bases separating them. The germline gives CDR1 KGHSH, CDR2 LQKENI. The CDR3 contains 17 residues. This sequence joins TRBV18 and TRBJ1-2; D is ambiguous. The specimen was CD4+ or CD8+ T cells sorted from blood, collected in a trial of the OX40 agonist ivuxolimab. The source is an adult with an advanced solid tumor such as melanoma, head and neck, liver or kidney cancer. The chain's CDR3 is CASSPRLYAGANYGYTF. In DNA, the CDR3 is TGTGCCAGCTCACCTCGGCTCTATGCAGGCGCTAACTATGGCTACACCTTC.